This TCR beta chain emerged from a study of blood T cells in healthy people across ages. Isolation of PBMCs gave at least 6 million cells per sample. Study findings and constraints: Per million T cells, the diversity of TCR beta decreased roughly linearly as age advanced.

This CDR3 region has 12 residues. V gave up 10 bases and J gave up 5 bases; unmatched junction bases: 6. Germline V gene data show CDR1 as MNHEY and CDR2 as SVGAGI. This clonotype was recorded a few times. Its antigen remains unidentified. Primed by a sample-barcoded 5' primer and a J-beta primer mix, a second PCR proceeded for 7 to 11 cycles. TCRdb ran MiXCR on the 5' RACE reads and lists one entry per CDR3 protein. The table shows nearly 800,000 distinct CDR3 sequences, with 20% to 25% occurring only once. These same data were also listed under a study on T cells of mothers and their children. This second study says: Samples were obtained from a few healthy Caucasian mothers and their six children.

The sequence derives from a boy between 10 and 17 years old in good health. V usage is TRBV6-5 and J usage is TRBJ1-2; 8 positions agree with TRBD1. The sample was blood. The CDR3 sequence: CATQRQGYGYTF. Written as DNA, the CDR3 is TGTGCCACCCAGAGACAGGGGTATGGCTACACCTTC.